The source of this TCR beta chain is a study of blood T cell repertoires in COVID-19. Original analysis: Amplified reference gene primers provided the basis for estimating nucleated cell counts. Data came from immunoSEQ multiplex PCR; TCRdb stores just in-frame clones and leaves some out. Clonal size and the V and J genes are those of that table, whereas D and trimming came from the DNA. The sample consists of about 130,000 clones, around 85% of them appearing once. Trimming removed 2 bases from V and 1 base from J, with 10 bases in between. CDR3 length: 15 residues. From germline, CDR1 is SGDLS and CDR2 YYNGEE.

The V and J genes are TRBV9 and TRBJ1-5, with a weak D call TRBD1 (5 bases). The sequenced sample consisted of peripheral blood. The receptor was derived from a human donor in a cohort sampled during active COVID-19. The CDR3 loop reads CASSVTASSNQPQHF. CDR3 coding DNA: TGTGCCAGCAGCGTGACAGCCTCGAGCAATCAGCCCCAGCATTTT.